This TCR beta chain was documented in a study of blood T cell repertoires in COVID-19. CDR3 size: 15 residues. CDR1 is SEHNR and CDR2 is FQNEAQ in the germline V gene (reference sequence). Between the trimmed V and J ends, which lost 6 bases and 3 bases, there was a span of 17 bases. In the authors' methods: By means of reference gene primer amplification, nucleated cell counts were estimated. Generated by immunoSEQ multiplex PCR, the TCRdb table keeps only in-frame clones and is missing some. The V and J calls and clone size come from that table; D and trimming were worked out from the DNA. The sample gives 200,000 to 250,000 clones, 83% of which show up once; roughly 4.8% is in the top ten. Participants in the exposed group had met a COVID-19 case in the 2 weeks before joining the study.

This receptor was taken from a woman in her forties or fifties who had been exposed to COVID-19. V usage is TRBV7-9 and J usage is TRBJ1-1; possibly TRBD1 for D (5 bases). The sequencing input was PBMCs or T cells enriched from blood (not recorded which). CDR3 in amino acids: CASRPQGLRDTEAFF. CDR3 nucleotides: TGTGCCAGCAGACCTCAGGGACTTAGGGACACTGAAGCTTTCTTT.